This TCR beta chain was obtained from a study of blood T cell repertoires in COVID-19. In Seattle, patients joined the study during active infection and were tracked longitudinally. V was shortened by 6 bases and J by 3 bases, with 13 bases between the two germline ends. The CDR3 has 14 amino acids. CDR1 is WNHNN and CDR2 is SYGVQD in the germline V gene (reference sequence). Per the authors' pipeline: Reference gene primer amplification gave nucleated cell count estimates. Repertoires were generated with immunoSEQ multiplex PCR, while TCRdb's copy carries only in-frame clones and drops some. V, J and clone size are those of that table, while D and trimming were read from the DNA. The data contain a few hundred thousand clones, 90% of them singletons.

J is TRBJ2-3 and V is TRBV10-1; TRBD2 might be the D (6 bases). Sequenced material: peripheral blood. The sequence came from a woman younger than 45 with COVID-19, enrolled during active disease. The CDR3, as DNA: TGCGCCAGCAGGAGGGACTTGGGGACAGATACGCAGTATTTT. As protein: CASRRDLGTDTQYF.